The text below deals with one T cell receptor (beta chain). The V gene's germline CDR1 is WSHSY and CDR2 SAAADI. Losses at the gene ends were 5 bases for V and 7 bases for J; bases not matched to a gene: 4. The CDR3 is 15 residues long. The sample comes from a study of blood T cell repertoires in COVID-19. In the study overall: T cells, B-cell-depleted T cells, or PBMCs provided the cDNA or gDNA that served as material.

Source study methods: Estimated nucleated cell counts came from reference gene primer amplification. Profiled with immunoSEQ multiplex PCR; TCRdb holds only in-frame clones, not every one. That table gives V, J and clone size, and the DNA gave D and trimming. This sample has fewer than 350,000 clones; 85% occur once, and the top ten carry around 3.9%. The sequence derives from a woman in her forties or fifties with active or convalescent COVID-19. Sequenced input: peripheral blood. V gene TRBV10-2 combines with J gene TRBJ2-2, with 13 bases lining up with TRBD2. CDR3 sequence: CASSRTSGSGGELFF. CDR3 coding DNA: TGCGCCAGCAGTCGGACTAGCGGGAGTGGCGGGGAGCTGTTTTTT.